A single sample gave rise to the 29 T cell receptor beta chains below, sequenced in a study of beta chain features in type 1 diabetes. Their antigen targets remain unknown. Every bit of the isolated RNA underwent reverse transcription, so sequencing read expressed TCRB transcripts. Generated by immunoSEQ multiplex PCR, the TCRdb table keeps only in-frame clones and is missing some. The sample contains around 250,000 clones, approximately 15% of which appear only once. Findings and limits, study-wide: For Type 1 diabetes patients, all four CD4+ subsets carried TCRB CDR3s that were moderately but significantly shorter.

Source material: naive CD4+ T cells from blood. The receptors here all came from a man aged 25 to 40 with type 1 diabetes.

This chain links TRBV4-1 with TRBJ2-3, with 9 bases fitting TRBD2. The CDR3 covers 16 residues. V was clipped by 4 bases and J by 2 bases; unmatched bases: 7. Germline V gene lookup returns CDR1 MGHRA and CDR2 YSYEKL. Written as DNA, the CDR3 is TGCGCCAGCAGCCCACTGGAGCGGGGGGACACAGATACGCAGTATTTT. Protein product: CASSPLERGDTDTQYF.

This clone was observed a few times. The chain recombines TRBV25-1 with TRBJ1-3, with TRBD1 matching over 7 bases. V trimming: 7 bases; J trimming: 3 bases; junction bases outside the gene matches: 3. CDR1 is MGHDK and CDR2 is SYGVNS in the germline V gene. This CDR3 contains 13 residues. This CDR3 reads CASTRTGGNTIYF. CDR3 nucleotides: TGTGCCAGCACAAGGACAGGTGGAAACACCATATATTTT.

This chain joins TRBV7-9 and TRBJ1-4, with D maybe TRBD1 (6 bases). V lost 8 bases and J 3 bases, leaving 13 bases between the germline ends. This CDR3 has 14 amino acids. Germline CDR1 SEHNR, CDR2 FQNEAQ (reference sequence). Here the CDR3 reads CASGRQGPNEKLFF. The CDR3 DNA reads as TGTGCCAGCGGCCGGCAGGGGCCTAATGAAAAACTGTTTTTT.

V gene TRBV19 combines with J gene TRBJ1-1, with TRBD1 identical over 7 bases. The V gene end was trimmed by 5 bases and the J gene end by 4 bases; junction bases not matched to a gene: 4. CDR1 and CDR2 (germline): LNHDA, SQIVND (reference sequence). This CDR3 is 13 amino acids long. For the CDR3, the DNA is TGTGCCAGTAGTGGGGACAGCCCCACTGAAGCTTTCTTT. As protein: CASSGDSPTEAFF.

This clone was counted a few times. The CDR3: CASSQAGLANTGELFF. The CDR3 nucleotides read TGCGCCAGCAGCCAGGCTGGACTAGCAAACACCGGGGAGCTGTTTTTT. This rearrangement joins TRBV4-1 to TRBJ2-2, with 8 nucleotides matching TRBD2. After removal of 3 bases from V and 2 bases from J, the junction contained 5 bases not matched to a gene. Germline loops: CDR1 MGHRA, CDR2 YSYEKL. This CDR3 region has 16 residues.

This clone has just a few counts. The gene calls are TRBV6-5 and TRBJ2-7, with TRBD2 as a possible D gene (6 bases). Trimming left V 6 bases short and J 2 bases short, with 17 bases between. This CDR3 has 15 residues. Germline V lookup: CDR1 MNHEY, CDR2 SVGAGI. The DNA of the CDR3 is TGTGCCAGCAGCCGCGGGACTTTCCACCCCTACGAGCAGTACTTC. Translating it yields CASSRGTFHPYEQYF.

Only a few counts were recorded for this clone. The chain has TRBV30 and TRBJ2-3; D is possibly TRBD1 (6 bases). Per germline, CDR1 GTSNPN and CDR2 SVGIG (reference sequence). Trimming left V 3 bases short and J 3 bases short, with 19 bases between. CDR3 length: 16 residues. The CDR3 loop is CAWRTGPQGATDTQYF. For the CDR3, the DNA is TGTGCCTGGAGGACCGGCCCACAGGGAGCGACAGATACGCAGTATTTT.

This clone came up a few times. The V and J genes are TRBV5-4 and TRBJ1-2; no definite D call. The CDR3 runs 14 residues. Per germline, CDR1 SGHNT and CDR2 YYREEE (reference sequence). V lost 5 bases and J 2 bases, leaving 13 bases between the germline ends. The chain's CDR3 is CASRVSSANYGYTF. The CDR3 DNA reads TGTGCCAGCAGGGTGTCATCTGCGAACTATGGCTACACCTTC.

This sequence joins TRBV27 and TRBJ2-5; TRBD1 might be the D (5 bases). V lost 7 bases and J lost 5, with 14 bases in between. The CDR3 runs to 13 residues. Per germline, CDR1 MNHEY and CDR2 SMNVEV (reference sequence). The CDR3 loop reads CASMGLPMETQYF. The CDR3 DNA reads TGTGCCAGCATGGGGCTCCCTATGGAGACCCAGTACTTC.

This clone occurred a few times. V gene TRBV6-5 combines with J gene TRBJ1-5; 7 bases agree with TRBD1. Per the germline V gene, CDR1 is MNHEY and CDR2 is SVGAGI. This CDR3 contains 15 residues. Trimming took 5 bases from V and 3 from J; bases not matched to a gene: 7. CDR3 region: CASSRGQAPNQPQHF. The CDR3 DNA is TGTGCCAGCAGTCGAGGACAGGCCCCCAATCAGCCCCAGCATTTT.

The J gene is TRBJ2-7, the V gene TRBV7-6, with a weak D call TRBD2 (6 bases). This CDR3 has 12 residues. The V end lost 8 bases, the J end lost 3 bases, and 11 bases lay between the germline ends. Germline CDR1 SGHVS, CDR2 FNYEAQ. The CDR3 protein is CASGGTFYEQYF. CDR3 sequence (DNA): TGTGCCAGCGGGGGGACTTTCTACGAGCAGTACTTC. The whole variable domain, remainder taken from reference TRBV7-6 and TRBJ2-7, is GAGVSQSPRYKVTKRGQDVALRCDPISGHVSLYWYRQALGQGPEFLTYFNYEAQQDKSGLPNDRFSAERPEGSISTLTIQRTEQRDSAMYRCASGGTFYEQYFGPGTRLTVT.

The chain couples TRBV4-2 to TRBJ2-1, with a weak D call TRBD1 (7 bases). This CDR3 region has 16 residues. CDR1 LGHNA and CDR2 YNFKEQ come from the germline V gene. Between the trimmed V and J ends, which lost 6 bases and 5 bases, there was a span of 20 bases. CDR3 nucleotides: TGTGCCAGCAGTTCTCCCTCAGGGGGAGGAAACAATGAGCAGTTCTTC. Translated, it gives CASSSPSGGGNNEQFF.

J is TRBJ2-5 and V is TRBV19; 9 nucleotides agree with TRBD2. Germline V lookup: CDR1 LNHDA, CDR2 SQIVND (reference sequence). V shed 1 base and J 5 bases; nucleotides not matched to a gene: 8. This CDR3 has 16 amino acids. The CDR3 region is CASSIGQRGAVETQYF. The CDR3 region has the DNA TGTGCCAGTAGTATAGGCCAGCGGGGGGCCGTCGAGACCCAGTACTTC.

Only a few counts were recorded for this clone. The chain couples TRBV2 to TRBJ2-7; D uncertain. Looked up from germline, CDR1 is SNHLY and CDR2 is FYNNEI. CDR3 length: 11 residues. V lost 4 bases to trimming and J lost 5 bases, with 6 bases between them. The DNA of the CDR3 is TGTGCCAGCAGTGGTAGAAACGAGCAGTACTTC. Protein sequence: CASSGRNEQYF.

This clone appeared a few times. CDR3 sequence (DNA): TGCAGCGTTGAGAGCGGGGGATCCTACAATGAGCAGTTCTTC. This gives the protein CSVESGGSYNEQFF. The chain links TRBV29-1 to TRBJ2-1, with 8 bases identical to TRBD2. The germline gives CDR1 SQVTM, CDR2 ANQGSEA. The CDR3 is 14 amino acids. V dropped 3 bases and J dropped 1; count of bases not matched to a gene: 2.

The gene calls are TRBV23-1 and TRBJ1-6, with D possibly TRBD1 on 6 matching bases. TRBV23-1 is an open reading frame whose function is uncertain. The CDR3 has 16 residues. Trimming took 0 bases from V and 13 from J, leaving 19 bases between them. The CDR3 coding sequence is TGCGCCAGCAGTCAATCTATGTCGGGGGGCCATCGTCCCCTCCACTTT. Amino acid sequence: CASSQSMSGGHRPLHF.

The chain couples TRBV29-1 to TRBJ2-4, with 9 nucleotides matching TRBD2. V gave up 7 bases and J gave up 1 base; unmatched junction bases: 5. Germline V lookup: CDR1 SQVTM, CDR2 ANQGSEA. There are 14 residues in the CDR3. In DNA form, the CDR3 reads TGCAGCGCTTGGGCGGGGGGGGCCAAAAACATTCAGTACTTC. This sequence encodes CSAWAGGAKNIQYF. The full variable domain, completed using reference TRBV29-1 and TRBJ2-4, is SAVISQKPSRDICQRGTSLTIQCQVDSQVTMMFWYRQQPGQSLTLIATANQGSEATYESGFVIDKFPISRPNLTFSTLTVSNMSPEDSSIYLCSAWAGGAKNIQYFGAGTRLSVL.

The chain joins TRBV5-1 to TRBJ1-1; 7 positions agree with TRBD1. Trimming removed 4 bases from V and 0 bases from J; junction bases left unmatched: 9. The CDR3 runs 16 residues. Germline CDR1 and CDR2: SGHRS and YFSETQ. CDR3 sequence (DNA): TGCGCCAGCAGCAAACAGGGGACCTCACTGAACACTGAAGCTTTCTTT. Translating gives CASSKQGTSLNTEAFF.

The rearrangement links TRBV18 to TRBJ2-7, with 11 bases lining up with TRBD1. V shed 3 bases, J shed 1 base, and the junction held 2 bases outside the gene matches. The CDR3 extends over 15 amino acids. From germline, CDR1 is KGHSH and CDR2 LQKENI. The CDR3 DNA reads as TGTGCCAGCTCACCGGGGACAGGGGGGTCCTACGAGCAGTACTTC. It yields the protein CASSPGTGGSYEQYF.

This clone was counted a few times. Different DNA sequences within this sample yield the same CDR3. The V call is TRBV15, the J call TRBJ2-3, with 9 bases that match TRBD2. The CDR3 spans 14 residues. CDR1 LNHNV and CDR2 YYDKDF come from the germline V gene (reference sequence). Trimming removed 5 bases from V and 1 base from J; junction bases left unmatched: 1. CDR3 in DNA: TGTGCCACCAGCTCTAGCGGGGGCACAGATACGCAGTATTTT. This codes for CATSSSGGTDTQYF.

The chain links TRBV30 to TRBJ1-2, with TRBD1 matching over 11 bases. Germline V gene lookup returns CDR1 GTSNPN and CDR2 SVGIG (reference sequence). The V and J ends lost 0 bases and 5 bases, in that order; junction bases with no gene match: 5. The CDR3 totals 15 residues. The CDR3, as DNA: TGTGCCTGGAGTGTACCGGACAGGGGGCATTATGGCTACACCTTC. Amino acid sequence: CAWSVPDRGHYGYTF.

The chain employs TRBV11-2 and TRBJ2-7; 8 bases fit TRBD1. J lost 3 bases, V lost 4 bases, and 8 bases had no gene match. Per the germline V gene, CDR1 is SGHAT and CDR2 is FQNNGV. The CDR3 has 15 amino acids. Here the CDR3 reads CASSSGTGNFYEQYF. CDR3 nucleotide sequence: TGTGCCAGCAGCTCCGGGACAGGAAACTTCTACGAGCAGTACTTC.

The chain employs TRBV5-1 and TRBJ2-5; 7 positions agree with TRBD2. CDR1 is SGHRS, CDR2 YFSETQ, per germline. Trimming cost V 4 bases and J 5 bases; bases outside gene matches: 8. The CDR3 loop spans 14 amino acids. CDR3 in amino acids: CASSRPGRGETQYF. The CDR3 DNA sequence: TGCGCCAGCAGCCGACCAGGGAGGGGCGAGACCCAGTACTTC.

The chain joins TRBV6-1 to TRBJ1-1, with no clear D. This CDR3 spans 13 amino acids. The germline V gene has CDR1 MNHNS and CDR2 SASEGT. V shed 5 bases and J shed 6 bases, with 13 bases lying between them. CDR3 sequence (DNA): TGTGCCAGCAGTAACATCGTAGCTTCTGAAGCTTTCTTT. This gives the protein CASSNIVASEAFF.

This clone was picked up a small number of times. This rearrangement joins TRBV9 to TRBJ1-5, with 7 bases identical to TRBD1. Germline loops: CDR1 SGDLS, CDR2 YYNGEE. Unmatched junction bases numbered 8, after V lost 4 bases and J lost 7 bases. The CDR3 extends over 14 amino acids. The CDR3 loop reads CASSPSTGTQPQHF. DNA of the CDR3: TGTGCCAGCAGCCCATCGACAGGGACCCAGCCCCAGCATTTT.

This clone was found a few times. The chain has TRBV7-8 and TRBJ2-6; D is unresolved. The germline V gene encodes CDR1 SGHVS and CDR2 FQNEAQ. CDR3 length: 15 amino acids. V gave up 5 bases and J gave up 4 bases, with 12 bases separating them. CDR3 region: CASSKDLAGANVLTF. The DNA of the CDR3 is TGTGCCAGCAGCAAAGATCTCGCGGGGGCCAACGTCCTGACTTTC.

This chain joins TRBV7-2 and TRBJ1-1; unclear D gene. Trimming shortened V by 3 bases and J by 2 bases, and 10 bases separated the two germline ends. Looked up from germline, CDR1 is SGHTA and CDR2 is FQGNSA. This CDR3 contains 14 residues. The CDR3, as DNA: TGTGCCAGCAGCTTTCCCGGCGGAAACACTGAAGCTTTCTTT. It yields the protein CASSFPGGNTEAFF. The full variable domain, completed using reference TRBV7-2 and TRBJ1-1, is GAGVSQSPSNKVTEKGKDVELRCDPISGHTALYWYRQSLGQGLEFLIYFQGNSAPDKSGLPSDRFSAERTGGSVSTLTIQRTQQEDSAVYLCASSFPGGNTEAFFGQGTRLTVV.

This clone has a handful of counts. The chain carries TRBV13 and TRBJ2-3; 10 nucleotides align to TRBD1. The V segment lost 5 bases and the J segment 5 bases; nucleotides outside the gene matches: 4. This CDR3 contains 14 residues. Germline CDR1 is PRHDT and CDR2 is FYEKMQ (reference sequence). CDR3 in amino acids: CASSPGQGQDTQYF. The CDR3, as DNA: TGTGCCAGCAGCCCGGGACAGGGGCAAGATACGCAGTATTTT.

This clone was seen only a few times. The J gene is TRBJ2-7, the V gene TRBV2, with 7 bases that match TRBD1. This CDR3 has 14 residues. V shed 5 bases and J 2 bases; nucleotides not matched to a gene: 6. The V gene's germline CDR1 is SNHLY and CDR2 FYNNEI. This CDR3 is CASSSGGRAYEQYF. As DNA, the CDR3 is TGTGCCAGCAGTTCAGGGGGTAGAGCCTACGAGCAGTACTTC.